The entry that follows covers one TCR beta chain sequence. The data are from a study of blood T cells in healthy people across ages. Primed by a sample-barcoded 5' primer and a J-beta primer mix, a second PCR proceeded for about 7 to 11 cycles. TCRdb ran MiXCR on the 5' RACE reads and lists one entry per CDR3 protein. The table has around 790,000 distinct CDR3 sequences, roughly 44% seen once; the top ten hold approximately 20%. The V segment lost 7 bases and the J segment 4 bases; nucleotides outside the gene matches: 9. The V gene's germline CDR1 is KGHSH and CDR2 LQKENI. The CDR3 has 16 amino acids.

This chain connects TRBV18 to TRBJ2-1; 11 nucleotides align to TRBD2. Sequencing was done on a sample of blood. This TCR was sampled from a man aged 55 to 69 in good health. CDR3 bases: TGTGCCAGCTTACCGAGTAGCGGGGGGGGATACAATGAGCAGTTCTTC. Protein product: CASLPSSGGGYNEQFF.